The subject of this entry is one TCR beta chain. Single viable CD3+CD4+CD8-CD45RO+ cells were sorted as the memory CD4+ T cells. After thawing, CD4+ T cells were positively selected. The data belong to a study of memory CD4+ T cells and cytomegalovirus serostatus. Libraries were prepared by immunoSEQ multiplex PCR; TCRdb keeps only in-frame clonotypes and omits some of them. The sample holds some 73,000 clones, approximately 78% seen once. Sequencing used memory CD4+ T cells from blood. This sequence was found in an adult in good health and CMV-seropositive.

This CDR3 is CASSQDLAGRTQYF. The CDR3 DNA follows: TGCGCCAGCAGCCAAGATCTAGCGGGAAGAACGCAGTATTTT. The chain carries TRBV4-3 and TRBJ2-3; 9 bases align to TRBD2. This CDR3 is 14 amino acids long. Germline-derived CDR1 and CDR2 are LGHNA and YSLEER. Trimming at V came to 0 bases and at J to 9 bases, leaving 4 bases not matched to a gene.